This T cell receptor beta chain was sequenced in a study of radiotherapy plus CTLA-4 blockade in lung cancer. The overall study: Objective responses occurred in around 18% of patients; around 30% had disease control.

The study's findings and limits: After radiotherapy and ipilimumab, tumor-derived clones expanded in peripheral blood. Early blood T cell clone changes and increased post-radiation serum interferon-beta were reportedly the strongest response predictors.

As for this clone: What it binds is unknown.

CTLA-4 blockade using ipilimumab, together with focal radiation, was received by patients with chemo-refractory metastatic non-small-cell lung cancer. TCRdb's table, derived via immunoSEQ multiplex PCR, lists solely in-frame clones and lacks some. The data show about 85,000 clones, around 87% seen once. The CDR3 runs to 15 residues. V was clipped by 2 bases and J by 4 bases, with 13 bases between them. Germline-derived CDR1 and CDR2 are SGHTA and FQGTGA. This sequence joins TRBV7-3 and TRBJ2-3; TRBD1 might be the D (6 bases). Sequenced here: peripheral blood, sampled from a patient treated with radiotherapy plus ipilimumab. The TCR originated in a human donor with non-small cell lung cancer who had a partial response to radiotherapy plus ipilimumab. In DNA form, the CDR3 reads TGTGCCAGCAGCTTAGGTACAGGGCCATCAGATACGCAGTATTTT. Amino acid sequence: CASSLGTGPSDTQYF.